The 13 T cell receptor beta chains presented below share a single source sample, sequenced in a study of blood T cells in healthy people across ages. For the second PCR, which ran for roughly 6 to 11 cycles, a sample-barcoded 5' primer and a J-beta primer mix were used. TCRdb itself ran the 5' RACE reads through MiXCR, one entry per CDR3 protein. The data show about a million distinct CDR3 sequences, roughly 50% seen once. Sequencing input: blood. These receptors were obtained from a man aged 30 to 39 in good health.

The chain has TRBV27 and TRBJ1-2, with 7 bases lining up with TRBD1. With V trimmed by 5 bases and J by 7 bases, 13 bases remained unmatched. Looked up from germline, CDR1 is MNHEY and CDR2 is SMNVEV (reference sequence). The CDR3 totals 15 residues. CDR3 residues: CASSPGTVLKAGYTF. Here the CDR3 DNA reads TGTGCCAGCAGTCCCGGGACAGTCTTAAAGGCTGGCTACACCTTC.

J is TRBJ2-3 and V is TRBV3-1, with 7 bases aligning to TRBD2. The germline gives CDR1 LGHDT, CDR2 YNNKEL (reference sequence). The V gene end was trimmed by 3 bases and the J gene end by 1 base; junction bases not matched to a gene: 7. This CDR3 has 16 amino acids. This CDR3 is CASSHGLGPGTDTQYF. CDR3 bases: TGTGCCAGCAGCCACGGACTAGGGCCTGGCACAGATACGCAGTATTTT.

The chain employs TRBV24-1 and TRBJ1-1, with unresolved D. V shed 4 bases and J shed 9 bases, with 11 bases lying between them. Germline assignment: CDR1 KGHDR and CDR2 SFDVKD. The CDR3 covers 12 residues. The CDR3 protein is CATSDPTRKAFF. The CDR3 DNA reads TGTGCCACCAGTGACCCGACAAGAAAAGCTTTCTTT.

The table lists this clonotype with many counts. The CDR3 loop reads CSARDPGGPENTGELFF. The CDR3 bases are TGCAGTGCTAGAGATCCCGGGGGGCCAGAAAACACCGGGGAGCTGTTTTTT. This chain links TRBV20-1 with TRBJ2-2; weak D call: TRBD2 (7 bases). Trimming pared 0 bases from V and 2 bases from J, leaving 16 bases between. From germline, CDR1 is DFQATT and CDR2 SNEGSKA (reference sequence). This CDR3 is built from 17 residues.

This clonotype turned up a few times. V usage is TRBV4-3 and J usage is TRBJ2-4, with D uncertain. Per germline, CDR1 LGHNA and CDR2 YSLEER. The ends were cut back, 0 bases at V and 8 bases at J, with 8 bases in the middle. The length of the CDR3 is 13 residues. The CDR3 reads CASSQDRADIQYF. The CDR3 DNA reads TGCGCCAGCAGCCAAGATCGGGCAGACATTCAGTACTTC.

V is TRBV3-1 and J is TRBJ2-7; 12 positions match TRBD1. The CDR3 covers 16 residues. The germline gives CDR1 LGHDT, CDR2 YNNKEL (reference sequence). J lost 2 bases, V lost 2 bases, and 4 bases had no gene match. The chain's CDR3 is CASSQIGTGGPYEQYF. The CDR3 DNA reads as TGTGCCAGCAGCCAAATAGGGACAGGGGGCCCCTACGAGCAGTACTTC.

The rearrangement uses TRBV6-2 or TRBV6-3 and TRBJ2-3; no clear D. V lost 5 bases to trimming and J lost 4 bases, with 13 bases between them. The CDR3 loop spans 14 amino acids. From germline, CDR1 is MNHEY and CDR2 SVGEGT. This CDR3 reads CASSESLSADTQYF. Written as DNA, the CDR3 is TGTGCCAGCAGTGAGTCTCTTTCCGCAGATACGCAGTATTTT.

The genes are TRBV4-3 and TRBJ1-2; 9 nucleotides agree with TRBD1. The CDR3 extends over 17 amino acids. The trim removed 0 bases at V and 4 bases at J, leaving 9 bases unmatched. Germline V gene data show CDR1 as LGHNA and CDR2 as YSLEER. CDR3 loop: CASSQDPTGGAAYGYTF. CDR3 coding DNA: TGCGCCAGCAGCCAAGACCCTACAGGGGGCGCCGCCTATGGCTACACCTTC.

CDR3 residues: CASGSDYYNNEQFF. CDR3 coding DNA: TGTGCCAGCGGATCAGACTACTATAACAATGAGCAGTTCTTC. This chain links TRBV7-9 with TRBJ2-1, with D perhaps matching TRBD2 (5 bases). This CDR3 is built from 14 residues. V was shortened by 8 bases and J by 5 bases, with 16 bases between the two germline ends. Germline V CDR1 and CDR2: SEHNR, FQNEAQ (reference sequence).

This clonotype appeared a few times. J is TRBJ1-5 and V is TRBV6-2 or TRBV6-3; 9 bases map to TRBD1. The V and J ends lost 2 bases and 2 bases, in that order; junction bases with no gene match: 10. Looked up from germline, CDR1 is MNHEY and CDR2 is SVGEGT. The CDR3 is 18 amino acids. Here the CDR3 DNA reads TGTGCCAGCAGTTACGCGACCCGGACAGGGGCTGGCAATCAGCCCCAGCATTTT. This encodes CASSYATRTGAGNQPQHF.

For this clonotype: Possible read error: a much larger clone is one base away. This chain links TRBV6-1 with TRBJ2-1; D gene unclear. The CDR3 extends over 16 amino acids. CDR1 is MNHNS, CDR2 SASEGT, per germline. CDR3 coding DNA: TGTGCCAGCAGTGCCGGAAGAGGAGCCTCCTACAATGGGCAGTTCTTC. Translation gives CASSAGRGASYNGQFF.

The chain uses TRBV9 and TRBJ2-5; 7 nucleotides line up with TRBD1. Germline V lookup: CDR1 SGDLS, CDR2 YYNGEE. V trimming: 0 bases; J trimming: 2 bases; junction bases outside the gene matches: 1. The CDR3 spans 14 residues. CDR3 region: CASSVADRQETQYF. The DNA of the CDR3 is TGTGCCAGCAGCGTAGCGGACAGGCAAGAGACCCAGTACTTC.

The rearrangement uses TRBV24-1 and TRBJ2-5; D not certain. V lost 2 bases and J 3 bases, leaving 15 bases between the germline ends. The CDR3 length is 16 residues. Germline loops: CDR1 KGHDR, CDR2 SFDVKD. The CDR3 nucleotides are TGTGCCACCAGTGATTCGATTGCTCCCGCGAAAGAGACCCAGTACTTC. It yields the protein CATSDSIAPAKETQYF.